This passage covers 23 T cell receptor beta chains from one sample sequenced in a study of blood T cell repertoires in COVID-19. Produced via immunoSEQ multiplex PCR; TCRdb's table is partial and in-frame only. Of over 25,000 clones detected, approximately 85% appear once; the ten largest clones hold about 7.7%. The sequenced material came from peripheral blood. These receptors were obtained from a woman aged 45 to 65 with active COVID-19.

This chain connects TRBV5-1 to TRBJ1-2; D call uncertain. Germline assignment: CDR1 SGHRS and CDR2 YFSETQ. V dropped 1 base and J dropped 8 bases, with 9 bases sitting between them. CDR3 length: 12 amino acids. CDR3 in DNA: TGCGCCAGCAGCTTGATCTTCTCGGGCTACACCTTC. Translated, it gives CASSLIFSGYTF.

This chain connects TRBV5-1 to TRBJ2-1; TRBD2 matches 7 bases. The V gene end was trimmed by 3 bases and the J gene end by 9 bases; junction bases not matched to a gene: 9. CDR1 is SGHRS and CDR2 is YFSETQ in the germline V gene. The CDR3 loop spans 14 amino acids. CDR3 amino acids: CASSSIGLEGEQFF. For the CDR3, the DNA is TGCGCCAGCAGCTCGATCGGACTAGAGGGTGAGCAGTTCTTC.

CDR3: CASAEQPGEINEQYF. DNA for the CDR3: TGTGCCAGCGCCGAACAACCCGGGGAGATCAACGAGCAGTACTTC. The chain carries TRBV7-9 and TRBJ2-7, with D perhaps TRBD2 (5 bases). Looked up from germline, CDR1 is SEHNR and CDR2 is FQNEAQ (reference sequence). V was pared by 8 bases and J by 5 bases, with 22 bases between. The CDR3 has 15 amino acids.

The rearrangement joins TRBV5-1 to TRBJ2-3, with 13 bases aligning to TRBD2. The CDR3 has 15 amino acids. Germline CDR1 reads SGHRS; CDR2 reads YFSETQ. V shed 4 bases, J shed 3 bases, and the junction held 2 bases outside the gene matches. DNA for the CDR3: TGCGCCAGCAGCACGGGACTAGCGGGAACAGATACGCAGTATTTT. It codes for CASSTGLAGTDTQYF.

The genes are TRBV5-1 and TRBJ2-5; 11 positions agree with TRBD2. V trimming: 3 bases; J trimming: 5 bases; junction bases outside the gene matches: 9. The CDR3 runs 16 residues. Germline V lookup: CDR1 SGHRS, CDR2 YFSETQ. The CDR3: CASSSTGLAVDETQYF. CDR3 nucleotides: TGCGCCAGCAGCTCCACGGGACTAGCGGTTGACGAGACCCAGTACTTC.

V usage is TRBV5-1 and J usage is TRBJ1-4; TRBD1 agrees at 7 bases. In germline, CDR1 is SGHRS, CDR2 YFSETQ. V was clipped by 0 bases and J by 6 bases; unmatched bases: 8. CDR3 size: 16 residues. This CDR3 reads CASSLVPGQRYEKLFF. DNA for the CDR3: TGCGCCAGCAGCTTGGTCCCGGGACAGAGATATGAAAAACTGTTTTTT.

This sequence joins TRBV6-5 and TRBJ2-3; 9 nucleotides agree with TRBD1. The V gene end was trimmed by 6 bases and the J gene end by 1 base; junction bases not matched to a gene: 5. The CDR3 is 15 amino acids. CDR1 and CDR2 (germline): MNHEY, SVGAGI. CDR3 nucleotide sequence: TGTGCCAGCAGGAAACAGGGGGCCGGCACAGATACGCAGTATTTT. Amino acid sequence: CASRKQGAGTDTQYF.

This rearrangement joins TRBV5-1 to TRBJ2-1, with 9 bases that match TRBD2. The V gene end was trimmed by 4 bases and the J gene end by 7 bases; junction bases not matched to a gene: 12. The V gene's germline CDR1 is SGHRS and CDR2 YFSETQ. This CDR3 is 16 amino acids long. CDR3 nucleotides: TGCGCCAGCAGCCCTCCGGCGGGAGGGCCGGGGAATGAGCAGTTCTTC. Amino acid sequence: CASSPPAGGPGNEQFF.

This rearrangement joins TRBV6-5 to TRBJ2-2; TRBD1 might be the D (6 bases). The CDR3 is 16 amino acids. In germline, CDR1 is MNHEY, CDR2 SVGAGI. Between the trimmed V and J ends, which lost 3 bases and 4 bases, there was a span of 15 bases. CDR3 DNA sequence: TGTGCCAGCAGTTATAGATTGCCAGGGGCCACCGGGGAGCTGTTTTTT. Its protein is CASSYRLPGATGELFF.

The V gene is TRBV11-2, the J gene TRBJ1-4, with D unclear. Trimming stripped 6 bases from V and 8 bases from J, with 19 bases between. This CDR3 region has 15 residues. Germline V gene lookup returns CDR1 SGHAT and CDR2 FQNNGV. This CDR3 reads CASRSSAMAGEKLFF. CDR3 bases: TGTGCCAGCAGATCCTCGGCAATGGCCGGGGAAAAACTGTTTTTT.

The chain joins TRBV4-1 to TRBJ2-7, with a possible D match to TRBD1 (5 bases). Germline CDR1 MGHRA, CDR2 YSYEKL. Trimming removed 1 base at V and 2 bases at J, with 12 bases between. CDR3 length equals 15 residues. The CDR3 here is CASSQVVSGTYEQYF. The CDR3 bases are TGCGCCAGCAGCCAAGTAGTTTCAGGGACCTACGAGCAGTACTTC.

The chain carries TRBV12-2 and TRBJ2-7; the table's D call, TRBD1, was not checked against the DNA. TRBV12-2 is flagged as a pseudogene. This CDR3 has 14 residues. The CDR3 protein is CASRACRNTYEQYF. CDR3 sequence (DNA): TGTGCAAGTCGGGCTTGCAGGAATACCTACGAGCAGTACTTC.

This rearrangement joins TRBV7-9 to TRBJ1-5; TRBD1 matches 9 bases. The CDR3 totals 15 residues. Germline V gene data show CDR1 as SEHNR and CDR2 as FQNEAQ (reference sequence). Unmatched junction bases numbered 8, after V lost 5 bases and J lost 6 bases. DNA of the CDR3: TGTGCCAGCAGCCGGGACAGGGAAAGTTCTCAGCCCCAGCATTTT. This sequence encodes CASSRDRESSQPQHF.

V usage is TRBV28 and J usage is TRBJ1-3; the D is unclear. Germline values: CDR1 MDHEN, CDR2 SYDVKM. The CDR3 loop spans 14 amino acids. Trimming removed 7 bases at V and 0 bases at J, with 10 bases between. CDR3 loop: CASTPNHSGNTIYF. The CDR3 bases are TGTGCCAGCACCCCTAACCACTCTGGAAACACCATATATTTT.

This clone was picked up one time. The chain uses TRBV9 and TRBJ2-5; maybe TRBD1 (6 bases). This CDR3 has 15 residues. V was clipped by 2 bases and J by 5 bases, with 16 bases between them. Germline V gene sequence: CDR1 SGDLS, CDR2 YYNGEE. The CDR3 sequence is CASSVGGQGSETQYF. The DNA of the CDR3 is TGTGCCAGCAGCGTCGGTGGGCAGGGGTCGGAGACCCAGTACTTC.

V usage is TRBV9 and J usage is TRBJ2-1, with TRBD2 identical over 11 bases. Germline lookup yields CDR1 SGDLS and CDR2 YYNGEE. The junction had 7 bases not matched to a gene; V was cut back by 0 bases and J by 8 bases. The length of the CDR3 is 16 residues. The CDR3 DNA reads TGTGCCAGCAGCGTAGCTACTAGCGGGAGTGTCGATGAGCAGTTCTTC. Encoded protein: CASSVATSGSVDEQFF. The whole variable domain, filled in from reference TRBV9 and TRBJ2-1, reads DSGVTQTPKHLITATGQRVTLRCSPRSGDLSVYWYQQSLDQGLQFLIQYYNGEERAKGNILERFSAQQFPDLHSELNLSSLELGDSALYFCASSVATSGSVDEQFFGPGTRLTVL.

The chain has TRBV6-2 or TRBV6-3 and TRBJ2-5; TRBD2 matches 11 bases. The V gene end was trimmed by 5 bases and the J gene end by 0 bases; junction bases not matched to a gene: 8. The CDR3 is made up of 17 amino acids. Germline V gene sequence: CDR1 MNHEY, CDR2 SVGEGT. The CDR3 sequence is CASSRGTSGSYQETQYF. CDR3 in DNA: TGTGCCAGCAGTCGCGGGACTAGCGGTTCTTACCAAGAGACCCAGTACTTC.

The chain uses TRBV5-1 and TRBJ2-1, with 9 bases lining up with TRBD1. The V gene end was trimmed by 4 bases and the J gene end by 2 bases; junction bases not matched to a gene: 7. This CDR3 comprises 16 residues. CDR1 SGHRS and CDR2 YFSETQ come from the germline V gene. The CDR3 DNA reads as TGCGCCAGCAGCGGAGGGACAGGGATCACCTACAATGAGCAGTTCTTC. It yields the protein CASSGGTGITYNEQFF.

The chain employs TRBV5-1 and TRBJ2-1; D unresolved. The CDR3 totals 12 residues. CDR1 is SGHRS, CDR2 YFSETQ, per germline. V gave up 2 bases and J gave up 6 bases, with 6 bases separating them. The CDR3 coding sequence is TGCGCCAGCAGCTTTCAGGCCAATGAGCAGTTCTTC. It encodes CASSFQANEQFF. Drawing the rest from reference TRBV5-1 and TRBJ2-1, the complete variable domain is KAGVTQTPRYLIKTRGQQVTLSCSPISGHRSVSWYQQTPGQGLQFLFEYFSETQRNKGNFPGRFSGRQFSNSRSEMNVSTLELGDSALYLCASSFQANEQFFGPGTRLTVL.

This chain connects TRBV7-9 to TRBJ1-2, with TRBD1 matching 8 bases. The V and J ends lost 2 bases and 8 bases, in that order; junction bases with no gene match: 10. This CDR3 is 15 amino acids long. Germline V gene sequence: CDR1 SEHNR, CDR2 FQNEAQ (reference sequence). In DNA, the CDR3 is TGTGCCAGCAGCTTACCAGGGGGCGCTTTAGGCGGCTACACCTTC. This translates into CASSLPGGALGGYTF.

The chain uses TRBV7-9 and TRBJ1-2, with 7 bases matching TRBD1. The CDR3 contains 13 residues. The ends lost 5 bases at V and 2 bases at J; junction bases unmatched: 2. The germline gives CDR1 SEHNR, CDR2 FQNEAQ (reference sequence). This CDR3 reads CASSPTGNYGYTF. The CDR3 region has the DNA TGTGCCAGCAGCCCGACAGGGAACTATGGCTACACCTTC.

The CDR3 spells CAWSPTFLQAFF. The CDR3 nucleotides read TGTGCCTGGAGCCCCACATTCCTCCAAGCTTTCTTT. The V call is TRBV30, the J call TRBJ1-1; D unresolved. V gave up 3 bases and J gave up 9 bases, with 14 bases separating them. The CDR3 consists of 12 residues. Germline V lookup: CDR1 GTSNPN, CDR2 SVGIG (reference sequence).

By its share, this clone is large. The chain is built from TRBV7-9 and TRBJ2-7; 7 positions agree with TRBD2. The CDR3 has 15 amino acids. Germline assignment: CDR1 SEHNR and CDR2 FQNEAQ (reference sequence). Losses at the gene ends were 6 bases for V and 4 bases for J; bases not matched to a gene: 12. Here the CDR3 DNA reads TGTGCCAGCAGTCCAGGACTAGATCTGCGATACGAGCAGTACTTC. Translation: CASSPGLDLRYEQYF.